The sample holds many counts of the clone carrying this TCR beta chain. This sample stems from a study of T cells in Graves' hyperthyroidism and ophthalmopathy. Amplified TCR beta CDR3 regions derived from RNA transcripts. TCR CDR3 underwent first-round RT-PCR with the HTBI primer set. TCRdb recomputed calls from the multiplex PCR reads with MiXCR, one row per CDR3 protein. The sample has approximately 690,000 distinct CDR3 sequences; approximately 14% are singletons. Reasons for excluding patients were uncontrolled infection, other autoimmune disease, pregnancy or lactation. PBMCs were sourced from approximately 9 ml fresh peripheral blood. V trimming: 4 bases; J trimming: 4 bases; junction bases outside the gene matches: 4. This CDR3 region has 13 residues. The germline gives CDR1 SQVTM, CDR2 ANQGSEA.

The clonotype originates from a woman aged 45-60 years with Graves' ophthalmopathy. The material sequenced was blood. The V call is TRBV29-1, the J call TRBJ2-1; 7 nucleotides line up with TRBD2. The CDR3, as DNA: TGCAGCGTTGTAAGGGGAGGGTACAATGAGCAGTTCTTC. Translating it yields CSVVRGGYNEQFF.